This T cell receptor (beta chain) was found in a study of T-cell reconstitution after alpha-beta-depleted transplantation in children. Study-level results: Newly made T cells mostly supplied T-cell counts and diversity one year after transplant.

This clonotype was seen at least ten times. Its antigen is still unknown. Per germline, CDR1 SGHVS and CDR2 FNYEAQ. The CDR3 length is 14 residues. Trimming left V 5 bases short and J 3 bases short, with 14 bases between. Preparation of the TCRbeta library used unique molecular identifiers. In TCRdb, the PCR reads were re-called with MiXCR into one record per CDR3 protein. The sample consists of some 300,000 distinct CDR3 sequences, 9.5% to 13% of them appearing once. The sequence was obtained from a boy under three years old with acute myeloid leukemia, due to receive a stem cell transplant. Sequencing used PBMCs, obtained before TCRalphabeta/CD19-depleted stem cell transplant. The chain carries TRBV7-6 and TRBJ2-7, with D unclear. CDR3 protein: CASSRDGPSYEQYF. The CDR3 nucleotides are TGTGCCAGCAGCCGCGACGGCCCCAGCTACGAGCAGTACTTC.